One T cell receptor (beta chain) is described in this entry. Its target is not known. The data were obtained in a study of a mutant IDH1 vaccine in newly diagnosed glioma. Study background: Vaccination followed radiotherapy alone by 4-6 weeks, or accompanied temozolomide cycles. Study-level points and caveats: Shifts in the top peripheral T cell clonotypes seemed unrelated to pseudoprogression.

The CDR3 is 17 residues long. Germline CDR1 is SEHNR and CDR2 is FQNEAQ (reference sequence). V trimming: 5 bases; J trimming: 9 bases; junction bases outside the gene matches: 19. Assay: immunoSEQ multiplex PCR; the TCRdb copy retains only in-frame clones and omits some. The sample lists tens of thousands of clones; 65% were seen once. Time point here: week 47, end of study. A single vaccine dose contained 300 ug of mutant IDH1 20-mer peptide, and topical imiquimod was used with it. New astrocytomas of WHO grade 3 or 4 that were IDH1-mutant and ATRX-lost were found in the donors. The receptor comes from a man in his forties with glioma. Some clones in this sample may be carry-over from other donors' samples. The chain employs TRBV7-9 and TRBJ2-1, with 7 bases fitting TRBD1. The sequences come from peripheral blood mononuclear cells (PBMCs), collected from a glioma patient whose treatment included an IDH1 peptide vaccine. The CDR3 is CASSLRSGVHRGREQFF. For the CDR3, the DNA is TGTGCCAGCAGCCTTCGATCCGGAGTTCACAGGGGCCGTGAGCAGTTCTTC.